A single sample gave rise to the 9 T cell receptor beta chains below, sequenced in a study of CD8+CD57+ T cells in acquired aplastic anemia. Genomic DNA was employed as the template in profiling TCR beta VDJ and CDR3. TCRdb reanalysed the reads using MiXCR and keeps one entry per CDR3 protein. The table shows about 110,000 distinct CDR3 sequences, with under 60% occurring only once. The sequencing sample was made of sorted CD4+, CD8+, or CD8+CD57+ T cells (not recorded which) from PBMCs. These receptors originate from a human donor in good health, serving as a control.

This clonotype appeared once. CDR3 region: CASSGGGRGIEQYF. The DNA for the CDR3 is TGTGCCAGCAGTGGGGGGGGCAGGGGAATCGAGCAGTACTTC. J is TRBJ2-7 and V is TRBV25-1; D is possibly TRBD2 (7 bases). V was clipped by 4 bases and J by 6 bases, with 16 bases between them. The CDR3 is made up of 14 amino acids. Germline-derived CDR1 and CDR2 are MGHDK and SYGVNS.

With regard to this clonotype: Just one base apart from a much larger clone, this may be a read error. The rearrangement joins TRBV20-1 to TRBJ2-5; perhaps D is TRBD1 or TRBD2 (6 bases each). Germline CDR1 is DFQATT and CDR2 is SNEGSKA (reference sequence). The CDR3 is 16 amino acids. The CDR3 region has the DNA TGCACTGCTACTACCCTTCAGACAGGAGGAGGGGAGACCCAGTACTTC. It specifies CTATTLQTGGGETQYF.

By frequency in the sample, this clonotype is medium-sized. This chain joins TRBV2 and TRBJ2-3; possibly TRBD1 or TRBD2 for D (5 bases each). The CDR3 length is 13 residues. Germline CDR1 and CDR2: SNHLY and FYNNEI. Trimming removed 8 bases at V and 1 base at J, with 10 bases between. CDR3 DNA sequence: TGTGCCAGCGGGGACGGGGGCACAGATACGCAGTATTTT. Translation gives CASGDGGTDTQYF.

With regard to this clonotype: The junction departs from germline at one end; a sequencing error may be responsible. The CDR3 DNA reads TGTGCCTGGAGTGCGGGATCTATAACTGAAGCTCTCTTT. It is translated as CAWSAGSITEALF. This rearrangement joins TRBV30 to TRBJ1-1; D is unresolved. Germline V lookup: CDR1 GTSNPN, CDR2 SVGIG (reference sequence). The CDR3 spans 13 residues.

The CDR3 nucleotides read TGTGCCAGCAGCGTTTCCGGGACAGGGGGGGAGACCCAGTACTTC. It specifies CASSVSGTGGETQYF. The chain employs TRBV9 and TRBJ2-7; 11 nucleotides align to TRBD1. The tail of the sequence fits TRBJ2-5 better, so the J call may be wrong. Germline values: CDR1 SGDLS, CDR2 YYNGEE. The CDR3 loop spans 15 amino acids.

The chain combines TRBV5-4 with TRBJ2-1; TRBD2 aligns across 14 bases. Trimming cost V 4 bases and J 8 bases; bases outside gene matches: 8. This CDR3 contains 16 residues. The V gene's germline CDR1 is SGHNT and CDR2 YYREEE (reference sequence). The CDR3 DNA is TGTGCCAGCAGCACCAGGGGACTAGCGGGGGCTGATGAGCAGTTCTTC. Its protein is CASSTRGLAGADEQFF.

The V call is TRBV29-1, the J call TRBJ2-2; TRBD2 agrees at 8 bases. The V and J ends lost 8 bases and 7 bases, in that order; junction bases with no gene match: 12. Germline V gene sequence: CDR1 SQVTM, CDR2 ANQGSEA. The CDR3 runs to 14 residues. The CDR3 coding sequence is TGCAGCTACGTGGGGGAAGGGACTAGCGGGGAGCTGTTTTTT. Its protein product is CSYVGEGTSGELFF.

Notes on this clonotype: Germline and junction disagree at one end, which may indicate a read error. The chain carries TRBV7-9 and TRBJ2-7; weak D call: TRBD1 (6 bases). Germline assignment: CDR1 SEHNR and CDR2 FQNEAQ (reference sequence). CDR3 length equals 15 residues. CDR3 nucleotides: TGTGCCAGCAGCCCCTTGGGACACCCCGAGGACGAGCAATACTTC. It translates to CASSPLGHPEDEQYF.

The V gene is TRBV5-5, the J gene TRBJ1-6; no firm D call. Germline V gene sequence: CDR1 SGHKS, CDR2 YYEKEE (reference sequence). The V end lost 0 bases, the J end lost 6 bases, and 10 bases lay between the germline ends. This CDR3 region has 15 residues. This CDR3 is CASSLEPSSNSPLHF. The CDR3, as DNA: TGTGCCAGCAGCTTGGAGCCTTCATCTAATTCACCCCTCCACTTT.